The 26 T cell receptor beta chains in this list originate from one sample, sequenced in a study of blood T cell repertoires in COVID-19. Here immunoSEQ multiplex PCR was the method, and the copy in TCRdb shows in-frame clones only, minus some. The data contain about 670,000 clones, 85% to 90% of them seen just once; the ten biggest clones take up approximately 0.3%. What was sequenced was peripheral blood. Receptors originate from a young woman with acute or convalescent COVID-19.

The gene calls are TRBV19 and TRBJ1-1; 7 positions match TRBD1. This CDR3 contains 14 residues. Looked up from germline, CDR1 is LNHDA and CDR2 is SQIVND (reference sequence). The junction had 6 bases not matched to a gene; V was cut back by 6 bases and J by 2 bases. The CDR3 here is CASRVRDSNTEAFF. In DNA form, the CDR3 reads TGTGCCAGTAGGGTCCGGGACAGCAACACTGAAGCTTTCTTT.

Written as DNA, the CDR3 is TGCAGTGCTATACAGGGGGCGGGCTACACCTTC. It codes for CSAIQGAGYTF. J is TRBJ1-2 and V is TRBV20-1; TRBD1 matches 9 bases. The V gene end was trimmed by 4 bases and the J gene end by 8 bases; junction bases not matched to a gene: 2. The CDR3 has 11 amino acids. Germline V gene data show CDR1 as DFQATT and CDR2 as SNEGSKA (reference sequence).

The chain couples TRBV3-1 (or the pseudogene TRBV3-2) to TRBJ2-1, with 8 bases matching TRBD2. J was trimmed by 0 bases and V by 4 bases; bases with no gene match: 8. Looked up from germline, CDR1 is LGHDT and CDR2 is YNNKEL (reference sequence). The CDR3 is 17 residues long. Written as DNA, the CDR3 is TGTGCCAGCAGCCCCTTAGCGGGGTCTAGCTCCTACAATGAGCAGTTCTTC. This codes for CASSPLAGSSSYNEQFF.

This clone was counted once. CDR3 in DNA: TGTGCCAGCTCACCCCTCACCGGACAGGACAATGAGCAGTTCTTC. Amino acid sequence: CASSPLTGQDNEQFF. The chain recombines TRBV18 with TRBJ2-1; the match to TRBD1 covers 7 bases. Trimming removed 3 bases from V and 5 bases from J; junction bases left unmatched: 7. Germline CDR1 KGHSH, CDR2 LQKENI. The CDR3 contains 15 residues.

The sample holds a few counts of this clone. The chain recombines TRBV5-5 with TRBJ1-6, with D possibly TRBD1 on 6 matching bases. V was clipped by 6 bases and J by 7 bases, with 14 bases between them. CDR3 size: 14 residues. Per germline, CDR1 SGHKS and CDR2 YYEKEE (reference sequence). This chain's CDR3 is CASTPAGANSPLHF. The CDR3 DNA follows: TGTGCCAGCACCCCGGCGGGGGCAAATTCACCCCTCCACTTT. Supplemented by reference TRBV5-5 and TRBJ1-6, the full variable domain reads DAGVTQSPTHLIKTRGQQVTLRCSPISGHKSVSWYQQVLGQGPQFIFQYYEKEERGRGNFPDRFSARQFPNYSSELNVNALLLGDSALYLCASTPAGANSPLHFGNGTRLTVT.

The chain employs TRBV6-2 or TRBV6-3 and TRBJ1-1; no reliable D call. V was pared by 6 bases and J by 0 bases, with 20 bases between. Germline V gene sequence: CDR1 MNHEY, CDR2 SVGEGT. The CDR3 runs to 17 residues. The DNA for the CDR3 is TGTGCCAGCAGCCCTGACTTTACCCCAACGGTGAACACTGAAGCTTTCTTT. Protein: CASSPDFTPTVNTEAFF.

As for this clone: The junction departs from germline at one end; a sequencing error may be responsible. This chain uses TRBV5-4 with TRBJ1-1; TRBD1 aligns across 8 bases. Germline CDR1 and CDR2: SGHNT and YYREEE (reference sequence). The CDR3 has 15 residues. CDR3 region: CASRLSGGKVTEAFF. The DNA for the CDR3 is TGTGCCAGCCGCTTATCAGGGGGCAAGGTCACTGAAGCTTTCTTT. The full variable domain, completed using reference TRBV5-4 and TRBJ1-1, is ETGVTQSPTHLIKTRGQQVTLRCSSQSGHNTVSWYQQALGQGPQFIFQYYREEENGRGNFPPRFSGLQFPNYSSELNVNALELDDSALYLCASRLSGGKVTEAFFGQGTRLTVV.

This chain uses TRBV18 with TRBJ1-2; 10 bases are shared with TRBD1. Germline values: CDR1 KGHSH, CDR2 LQKENI. V lost 3 bases, J lost 8 bases, and 9 bases stayed unmatched. This CDR3 has 15 amino acids. CDR3 sequence reads: CASSPGTGDPRGYTF. The DNA of the CDR3 is TGTGCCAGCTCACCGGGGACAGGGGACCCTAGAGGCTACACCTTC.

CDR3 nucleotides: TGTGCCAGCAGTGACTCAGGGACAGCTGTGGATGGCTACACCTTC. It is translated as CASSDSGTAVDGYTF. The genes are TRBV6-4 and TRBJ1-2; 7 bases map to TRBD1. V was pared by 0 bases and J by 6 bases, with 7 bases of the junction left unmatched. Germline V gene data show CDR1 as MRHNA and CDR2 as SNTAGT. The CDR3 has 15 residues.

This chain joins TRBV7-9 and TRBJ2-7, with D possibly matching TRBD2 (5 bases). Germline loops: CDR1 SEHNR, CDR2 FQNEAQ (reference sequence). The CDR3 spans 15 residues. Between the trimmed V and J ends, which lost 7 bases and 3 bases, there was a span of 19 bases. CDR3 nucleotide sequence: TGTGCCAGCACGGACGAGGGTGGGTTAAACTACGAGCAGTACTTC. It is translated as CASTDEGGLNYEQYF.

The genes are TRBV12-3 or TRBV12-4 and TRBJ1-6; 7 nucleotides match TRBD1. J lost 10 bases, V lost 6 bases, and 6 bases had no gene match. The CDR3 extends over 13 amino acids. As DNA, the CDR3 is TGTGCCAGCAGCCTAGGGGGCTGGTCACCCCTCCACTTT. It translates to CASSLGGWSPLHF.

This clone was seen once. V is TRBV5-6 and J is TRBJ1-1; no clear D. The V and J ends lost 1 base and 4 bases respectively, with 5 bases between them. There are 12 residues in the CDR3. CDR1 and CDR2 (germline): SGHDT, YYEEEE. CDR3 nucleotide sequence: TGTGCCAGCAGCTTGCTTTTCACTGAAGCTTTCTTT. Its protein is CASSLLFTEAFF.

The chain joins TRBV24-1 to TRBJ2-2; D ambiguous. Germline V gives CDR1 KGHDR, CDR2 SFDVKD. Trimming stripped 0 bases from V and 11 bases from J, with 3 bases between. The CDR3 sequence is 11 residues long. CDR3 in DNA: TGTGCCACCAGTGATTTGCTCGAGCTGTTTTTT. Protein: CATSDLLELFF.

The J gene is TRBJ2-2, the V gene TRBV30; 10 bases align to TRBD2. This CDR3 has 17 residues. Germline CDR1 and CDR2: GTSNPN and SVGIG (reference sequence). J gave up 1 base and V 3 bases, and 8 bases lay outside the gene matches. CDR3 coding DNA: TGTGCCTGGAGAACTAAACTAGCGGGGAGGAACACCGGGGAGCTGTTTTTT. Its translation is CAWRTKLAGRNTGELFF.

The chain carries TRBV7-9 and TRBJ1-2, with no clear D. CDR1 is SEHNR, CDR2 FQNEAQ, per germline (reference sequence). This CDR3 has 12 amino acids. V was pared by 4 bases and J by 5 bases, with 8 bases between. CDR3 residues: CASSSRLYGYTF. The CDR3 DNA reads as TGTGCCAGCAGCTCCCGACTATATGGCTACACCTTC.

V and J are TRBV7-2 and TRBJ1-5; D ambiguous. In germline, CDR1 is SGHTA, CDR2 FQGNSA. With 1 base removed from V and 6 bases from J, the gap between germline ends came to 19 bases. This CDR3 comprises 17 residues. CDR3 region: CASSLGTLPGNGQPQHF. The CDR3 coding sequence is TGTGCCAGCAGCTTAGGGACTCTTCCTGGCAATGGTCAGCCCCAGCATTTT. The full variable domain, in which reference TRBV7-2 and TRBJ1-5 provide the parts outside the CDR3, is GAGVSQSPSNKVTEKGKDVELRCDPISGHTALYWYRQSLGQGLEFLIYFQGNSAPDKSGLPSDRFSAERTGGSVSTLTIQRTQQEDSAVYLCASSLGTLPGNGQPQHFGDGTRLSIL.

The chain uses TRBV28 and TRBJ2-7; D remains ambiguous. Germline loops: CDR1 MDHEN, CDR2 SYDVKM. This CDR3 is built from 16 residues. V was clipped by 1 base and J by 6 bases, with 19 bases between them. CDR3 DNA sequence: TGTGCCAGCAGTTTATCCGTTACCCTCATCAGTGGCGAGCAGTACTTC. Protein sequence: CASSLSVTLISGEQYF.

Comment on this clone: The sample has other DNA sequences that encode this CDR3 too. CDR3: CAWSVGGSSYEQYF. The CDR3 nucleotides are TGTGCCTGGAGTGTCGGCGGGAGCTCCTACGAGCAGTACTTC. The rearrangement links TRBV30 to TRBJ2-7; 7 bases line up with TRBD2. CDR3 length equals 14 residues. Unmatched junction bases numbered 2, after V lost 0 bases and J lost 0 bases. Germline assignment: CDR1 GTSNPN and CDR2 SVGIG (reference sequence).

The chain links TRBV27 to TRBJ1-5; no firm D call. Trimming left V 0 bases short and J 4 bases short, with 7 bases between. The CDR3 has 14 amino acids. Germline V gives CDR1 MNHEY, CDR2 SMNVEV (reference sequence). Here the CDR3 DNA reads TGTGCCAGCAGTTTATCGGACTCAAATCAGCCCCAGCATTTT. It encodes CASSLSDSNQPQHF.

CDR3 loop: CASSLFRDINEQFF. DNA for the CDR3: TGTGCCAGCAGCTTATTTCGGGATATTAATGAGCAGTTCTTC. The rearrangement uses TRBV7-2 and TRBJ2-1; a weak D match, TRBD2 (5 bases). The CDR3 is 14 amino acids. Germline V gene sequence: CDR1 SGHTA, CDR2 FQGNSA. V was pared by 2 bases and J by 7 bases, with 12 bases between. Complete variable domain (other parts from reference TRBV7-2 and TRBJ2-1): GAGVSQSPSNKVTEKGKDVELRCDPISGHTALYWYRQSLGQGLEFLIYFQGNSAPDKSGLPSDRFSAERTGGSVSTLTIQRTQQEDSAVYLCASSLFRDINEQFFGPGTRLTVL.

The rearrangement joins TRBV27 to TRBJ2-7, with 7 bases that match TRBD2. CDR3 size: 15 residues. Germline-derived CDR1 and CDR2 are MNHEY and SMNVEV (reference sequence). Trimming removed 3 bases from V and 3 bases from J; junction bases left unmatched: 8. The CDR3 loop is CASSFGLGGVYEQYF. CDR3 DNA sequence: TGTGCCAGCAGTTTCGGTTTGGGAGGGGTCTACGAGCAGTACTTC.

This clone was observed once. The genes are TRBV7-9 and TRBJ1-2, with D tentatively TRBD1 (5 bases). V was trimmed by 3 bases and J by 3 bases, leaving 14 bases between them. This CDR3 has 15 residues. CDR1 and CDR2 from the germline V gene are SEHNR and FQNEAQ (reference sequence). CDR3 residues: CASSFPRVEDYGYTF. The CDR3 DNA sequence: TGTGCCAGCAGCTTCCCCAGGGTTGAGGACTATGGCTACACCTTC.

The genes are TRBV2 and TRBJ2-7; D perhaps matches TRBD1 (6 bases). From germline, CDR1 is SNHLY and CDR2 FYNNEI. This CDR3 is built from 15 residues. Trimming removed 6 bases at V and 3 bases at J, with 18 bases between. CDR3 nucleotides: TGTGCCAGCAGACCCGGATACTTGGACAGCTACGAGCAGTACTTC. Its translation: CASRPGYLDSYEQYF.

This rearrangement joins TRBV7-3 to TRBJ2-6; perhaps TRBD1 as D (6 bases). From germline, CDR1 is SGHTA and CDR2 FQGTGA. V was shortened by 3 bases and J by 3 bases, with 12 bases between the two germline ends. This CDR3 has 16 residues. CDR3 residues: CASSLAGVDGANVLTF. CDR3 nucleotide sequence: TGTGCCAGCAGCTTGGCAGGGGTTGATGGGGCCAACGTCCTGACTTTC.

The chain recombines TRBV11-2 with TRBJ1-2, with D possibly TRBD1 on 5 matching bases. Germline-derived CDR1 and CDR2 are SGHAT and FQNNGV. V lost 0 bases to trimming and J lost 4 bases, with 12 bases between them. The CDR3 totals 15 residues. In DNA form, the CDR3 reads TGTGCCAGCAGCTTAGACAGGGCGCCCGTCTATGGCTACACCTTC. It specifies CASSLDRAPVYGYTF.

The V and J genes are TRBV9 and TRBJ2-7, with TRBD1 matching 8 bases. Germline V CDR1 and CDR2: SGDLS, YYNGEE. V lost 4 bases to trimming and J lost 4 bases; unmatched junction nucleotides: 7. CDR3 length equals 14 residues. CDR3 in DNA: TGTGCCAGCAGCTCAGGACAGGGAGGATACGAGCAGTACTTC. This encodes CASSSGQGGYEQYF. The whole variable domain, filled in from reference TRBV9 and TRBJ2-7, reads DSGVTQTPKHLITATGQRVTLRCSPRSGDLSVYWYQQSLDQGLQFLIQYYNGEERAKGNILERFSAQQFPDLHSELNLSSLELGDSALYFCASSSGQGGYEQYFGPGTRLTVT.